The 15 T cell receptor beta chains below were found in one sample sequenced in a study of T cells expressing NK-cell markers. TCRdb re-called the 5' RACE reads, yielding one record per CDR3 amino acid sequence without DNA. The table lists approximately 550,000 distinct CDR3 sequences, with 3% to 4.5% in the top ten. What was sequenced was blood T cells: a sorted CD56 or NKG2C T cell subset, CD4+ or CD8+ T cells, or bulk PBMC T cells (not recorded which). These receptor sequences come from a man younger than 35 in good health.

V usage is TRBV10-3 and J usage is TRBJ2-1; without DNA, the TCRdb call of TRBD2 cannot be checked. Germline CDR1 ENHRY, CDR2 SYGVKD. This CDR3 region has 19 residues. The CDR3 sequence is CAISDRGLGGPSGSDEQFF.

This chain uses TRBV12-3 or TRBV12-4 with TRBJ1-2. This CDR3 has 14 residues. CDR3: CASSLSPEIYGYTF.

The chain combines TRBV6-2 or TRBV6-3 with TRBJ2-1; TCRdb indicates TRBD2, and absent DNA this call remains unverified. CDR3 size: 21 residues. Germline CDR1 is MNHEY and CDR2 is SVGEGT. The CDR3 sequence is CATTSSYRDSGFPLVRNEQFF.

The chain has TRBV7-4 and TRBJ2-3. Germline CDR1 is SGHVT and CDR2 is SQSDAQ. The CDR3 spans 15 residues. CDR3 amino acids: CASSPCVGSTDTQYF.

The rearrangement uses TRBV12-3 or TRBV12-4 and TRBJ2-3; the D call from TCRdb, TRBD2, cannot be confirmed without DNA. There are 14 residues in the CDR3. The CDR3 here is CASSLGEDPDTQYF.

Here the CDR3 reads CASSELDRAVGQFF. This rearrangement joins TRBV25-1 to TRBJ2-1; TCRdb names TRBD2, which stays unverified in the absence of DNA. The CDR3 is made up of 14 amino acids. Germline V gene lookup returns CDR1 MGHDK and CDR2 SYGVNS. Drawing the rest from reference TRBV25-1 and TRBJ2-1, the complete variable domain is EADIYQTPRYLVIGTGKKITLECSQTMGHDKMYWYQQDPGMELHLIHYSYGVNSTEKGDLSSESTVSRIRTEHFPLTLESARPSHTSQYLCASSELDRAVGQFFGPGTRLTVL.

The rearrangement joins TRBV29-1 to TRBJ2-6; TCRdb's D gene call, TRBD1, goes unchecked for lack of DNA. Germline CDR1 and CDR2: SQVTM and ANQGSEA. This CDR3 is 16 amino acids long. CDR3 sequence: CSALDPGSGGANVLTF. The whole variable domain, filled in from reference TRBV29-1 and TRBJ2-6, reads SAVISQKPSRDICQRGTSLTIQCQVDSQVTMMFWYRQQPGQSLTLIATANQGSEATYESGFVIDKFPISRPNLTFSTLTVSNMSPEDSSIYLCSALDPGSGGANVLTFGAGSRLTVL.

The V gene is TRBV7-8, the J gene TRBJ2-5; checking the TCRdb D call of TRBD1 is not possible without DNA. The CDR3 is 14 amino acids. CDR1 and CDR2 (germline): SGHVS, FQNEAQ. The CDR3 protein is CASSADRVPETQYF.

This sequence joins TRBV9 and TRBJ2-3; TCRdb lists TRBD1, though no DNA is available to test this call. Per the germline V gene, CDR1 is SGDLS and CDR2 is YYNGEE. CDR3 size: 14 residues. CDR3 amino acids: CASSLTPHTDTQYF.

The chain is built from TRBV10-3 and TRBJ2-2; as DNA is missing, the TRBD2 call by TCRdb cannot be tested. The CDR3 extends over 16 amino acids. Per the germline V gene, CDR1 is ENHRY and CDR2 is SYGVKD. The CDR3 here is CAISGEGTTNTGELFF.

This CDR3 is CASSLARDRVGGANVLTF. The V and J genes are TRBV12-3 or TRBV12-4 and TRBJ2-6; checking the TCRdb D call of TRBD1 is not possible without DNA. This CDR3 is built from 18 residues.

The chain recombines TRBV7-2 with TRBJ2-5; TCRdb designates TRBD1, a call that cannot be tested without DNA. The CDR3 extends over 14 amino acids. Germline V CDR1 and CDR2: SGHTA, FQGNSA. CDR3 region: CASSLPLTEGAQYF.

The J gene is TRBJ2-1, the V gene TRBV9; TCRdb gives TRBD1 as the D gene, but with no DNA this cannot be confirmed. The CDR3 length is 16 residues. The germline CDR1 and CDR2 sequences are SGDLS and YYNGEE. CDR3 loop: CASSAGTGGFGNEQFF.

The V and J genes are TRBV4-1 and TRBJ2-1. The germline gives CDR1 MGHRA, CDR2 YSYEKL. CDR3 length: 15 residues. The CDR3 reads CASSQTLLQSDEQFF.

The rearrangement joins TRBV5-5 to TRBJ2-7; TCRdb's D gene call, TRBD1, goes unchecked for lack of DNA. The CDR3 covers 16 residues. Germline lookup yields CDR1 SGHKS and CDR2 YYEKEE (reference sequence). CDR3 amino acids: CASSLSRQGGTYEQYF.